This TCR beta chain stems from a study of glioma-infiltrating T cells after dendritic cell vaccination. Study details: Autologous tumor lysate-pulsed dendritic cell vaccination was given between the early 2000s and the early 2010s.

Fresh-frozen tumor tissue and more than two years of survival data were available for all. No glioblastoma patient carried an isocitrate dehydrogenase mutation. Per the germline V gene, CDR1 is SGHRS and CDR2 is YFSETQ. This CDR3 comprises 17 residues. The V gene end was trimmed by 3 bases and the J gene end by 3 bases; junction bases not matched to a gene: 6. Profiling relied on immunoSEQ multiplex PCR, and the TCRdb table lists in-frame clones only, not all of them. This table has about 64,000 clones, approximately 78% appearing once. The clonotype comes from a human donor with glioblastoma. The material was blood, obtained before dendritic cell vaccination. This chain uses TRBV5-1 with TRBJ2-3, with 14 bases that match TRBD2. For the CDR3, the DNA is TGCGCCAGCAGCTCTGGGACTAGCGGGGGATGGACAGATACGCAGTATTTT. Protein product: CASSSGTSGGWTDTQYF.